This T cell receptor (beta chain) came from a study of control samples from healthy donors and cancer patients. This table comes from immunoSEQ multiplex PCR, and its TCRdb copy is limited to in-frame clones, with some not included. The sample records 150,000 to 200,000 clones, about 94% being singletons. Germline CDR1 reads SEHNR; CDR2 reads FQNEAQ (reference sequence). V was clipped by 5 bases and J by 1 base, with 15 bases between them. The CDR3 length is 16 residues. The TCR comes from a woman aged 30 to 39 in good health. Sequenced sample: blood. The J gene is TRBJ1-3, the V gene TRBV7-9, with D hard to call. CDR3: CASSSGRAGSGNTIYF. The CDR3, as DNA: TGTGCCAGCAGCAGCGGGAGGGCAGGTTCTGGAAACACCATATATTTT.